This TCR beta chain was sequenced in a study of blood T cell repertoires in COVID-19. Using immunoSEQ multiplex PCR, the repertoire was profiled, and TCRdb retains in-frame clones only, with some absent. The sample lists some 190,000 clones; roughly 84% were seen once. The sample comprised PBMCs or T cells enriched from blood (not recorded which). The sequence derives from a woman aged 25 to 39 who had been exposed to COVID-19.

The DNA of the CDR3 is TGTGCCAGCAGTTTGCCCGGGGAGTACGAGCAGTACTTC. This sequence encodes CASSLPGEYEQYF. V gene TRBV28 combines with J gene TRBJ2-7; tentative D call: TRBD2 (5 bases). CDR3 size: 13 residues. Germline V gene data show CDR1 as MDHEN and CDR2 as SYDVKM. V dropped 3 bases and J dropped 4 bases, with 10 bases sitting between them.